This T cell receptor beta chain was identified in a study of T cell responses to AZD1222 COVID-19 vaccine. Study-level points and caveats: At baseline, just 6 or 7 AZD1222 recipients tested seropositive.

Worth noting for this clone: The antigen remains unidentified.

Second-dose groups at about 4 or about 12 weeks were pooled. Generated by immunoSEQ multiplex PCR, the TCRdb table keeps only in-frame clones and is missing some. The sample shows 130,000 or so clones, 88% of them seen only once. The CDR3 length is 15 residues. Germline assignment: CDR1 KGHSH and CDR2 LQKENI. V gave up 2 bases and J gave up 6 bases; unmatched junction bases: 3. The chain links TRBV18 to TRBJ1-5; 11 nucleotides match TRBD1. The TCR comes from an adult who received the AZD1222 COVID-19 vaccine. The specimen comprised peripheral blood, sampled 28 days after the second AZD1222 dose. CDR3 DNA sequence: TGTGCCAGCTCACCAGGGACAGGGGGAGGTCAGCCCCAGCATTTT. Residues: CASSPGTGGGQPQHF.